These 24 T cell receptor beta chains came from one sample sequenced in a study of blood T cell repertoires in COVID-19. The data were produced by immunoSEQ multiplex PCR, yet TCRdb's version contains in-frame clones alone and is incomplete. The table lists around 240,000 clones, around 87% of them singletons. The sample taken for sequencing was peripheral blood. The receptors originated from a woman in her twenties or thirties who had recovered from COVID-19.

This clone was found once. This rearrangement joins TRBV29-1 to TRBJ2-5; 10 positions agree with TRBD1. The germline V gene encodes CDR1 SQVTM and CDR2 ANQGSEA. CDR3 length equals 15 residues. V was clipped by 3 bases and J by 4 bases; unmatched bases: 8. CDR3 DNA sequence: TGCAGCGTTGACCTTACCCGACAGGGGGCAGAGACCCAGTACTTC. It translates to CSVDLTRQGAETQYF.

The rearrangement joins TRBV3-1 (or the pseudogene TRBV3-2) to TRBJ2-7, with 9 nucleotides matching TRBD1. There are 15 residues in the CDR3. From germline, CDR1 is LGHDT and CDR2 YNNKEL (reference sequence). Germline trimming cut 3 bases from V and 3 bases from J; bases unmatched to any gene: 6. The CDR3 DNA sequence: TGTGCCAGCAGCCACCGGACAGGGGCGATCTACGAGCAGTACTTC. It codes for CASSHRTGAIYEQYF.

Here the CDR3 DNA reads TGCGCCAGCAGCCAACCCAGGGAGGGGAACACTGAAGCTTTCTTT. It is translated as CASSQPREGNTEAFF. The chain employs TRBV4-1 and TRBJ1-1; tentatively, D is TRBD1 (5 bases). Between the trimmed V and J ends, which lost 2 bases and 1 base, there was a span of 11 bases. Looked up from germline, CDR1 is MGHRA and CDR2 is YSYEKL. This CDR3 region has 15 residues.

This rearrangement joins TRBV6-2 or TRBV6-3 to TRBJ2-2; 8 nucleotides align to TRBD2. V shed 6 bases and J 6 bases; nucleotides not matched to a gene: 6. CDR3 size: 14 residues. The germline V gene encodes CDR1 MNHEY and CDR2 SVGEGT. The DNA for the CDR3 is TGTGCCAGCAGCCCGGGACTAGAGGCCGGGGAGCTGTTTTTT. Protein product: CASSPGLEAGELFF.

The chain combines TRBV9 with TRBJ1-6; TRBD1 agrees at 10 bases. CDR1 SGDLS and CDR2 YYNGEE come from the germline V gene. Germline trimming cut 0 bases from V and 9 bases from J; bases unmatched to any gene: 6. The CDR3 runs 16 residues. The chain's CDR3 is CASSVGGTGVTSPLHF. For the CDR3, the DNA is TGTGCCAGCAGCGTAGGGGGGACAGGGGTTACTTCACCCCTCCACTTT.

The CDR3 spells CASSIVPRVDEQFF. DNA of the CDR3: TGTGCCAGTAGTATAGTTCCCAGGGTGGATGAGCAGTTCTTC. The chain couples TRBV19 to TRBJ2-1; D is perhaps TRBD1 (5 bases). V was shortened by 1 base and J by 8 bases, with 12 bases between the two germline ends. The germline gives CDR1 LNHDA, CDR2 SQIVND (reference sequence). The CDR3 is 14 residues long.

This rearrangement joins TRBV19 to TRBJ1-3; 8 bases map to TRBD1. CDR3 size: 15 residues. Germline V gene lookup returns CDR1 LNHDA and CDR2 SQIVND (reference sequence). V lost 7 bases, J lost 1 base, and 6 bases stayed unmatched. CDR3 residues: CASKRDRRSGNTIYF. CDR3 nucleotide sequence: TGTGCCAGTAAACGGGACAGGAGGTCTGGAAACACCATATATTTT.

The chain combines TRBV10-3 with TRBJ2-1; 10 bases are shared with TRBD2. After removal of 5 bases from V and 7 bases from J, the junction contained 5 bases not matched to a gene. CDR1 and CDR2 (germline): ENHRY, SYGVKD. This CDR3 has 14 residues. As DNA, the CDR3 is TGTGCCATCAGTATAGCGGGGGGTTTGAATGAGCAGTTCTTC. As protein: CAISIAGGLNEQFF.

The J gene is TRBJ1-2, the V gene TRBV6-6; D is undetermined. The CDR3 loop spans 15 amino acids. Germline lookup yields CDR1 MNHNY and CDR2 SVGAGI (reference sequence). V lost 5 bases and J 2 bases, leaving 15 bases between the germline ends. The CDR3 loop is CASSTLSRENYGYTF. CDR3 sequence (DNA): TGTGCCAGCAGTACCCTTTCGCGGGAGAACTATGGCTACACCTTC.

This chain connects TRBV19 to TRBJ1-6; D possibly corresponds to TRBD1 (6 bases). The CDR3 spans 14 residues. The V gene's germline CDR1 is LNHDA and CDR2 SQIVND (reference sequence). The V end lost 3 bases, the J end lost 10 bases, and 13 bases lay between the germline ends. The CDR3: CASSIRGGTSPLHF. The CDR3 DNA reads TGTGCCAGTAGTATCAGAGGGGGAACCTCACCCCTCCACTTT.

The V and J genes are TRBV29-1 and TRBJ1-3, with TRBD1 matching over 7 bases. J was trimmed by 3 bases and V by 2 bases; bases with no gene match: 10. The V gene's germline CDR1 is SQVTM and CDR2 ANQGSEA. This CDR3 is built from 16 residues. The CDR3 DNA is TGCAGCGTTGAAATACCAACGACAGGGTTTGGAAACACCATATATTTT. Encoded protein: CSVEIPTTGFGNTIYF.

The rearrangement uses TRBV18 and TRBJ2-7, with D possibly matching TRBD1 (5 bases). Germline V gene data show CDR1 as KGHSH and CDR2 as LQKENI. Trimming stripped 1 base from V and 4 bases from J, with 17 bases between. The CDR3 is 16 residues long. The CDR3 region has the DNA TGTGCCAGCTCACCACGACTCCCGGGCAGGGCTTACGAGCAGTACTTC. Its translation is CASSPRLPGRAYEQYF.

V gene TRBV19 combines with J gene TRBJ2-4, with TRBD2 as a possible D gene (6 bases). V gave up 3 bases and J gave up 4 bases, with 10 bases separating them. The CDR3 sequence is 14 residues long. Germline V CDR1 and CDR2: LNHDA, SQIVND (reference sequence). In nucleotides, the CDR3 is TGTGCCAGTAGTATCTTCGGGGGAAAAAACATTCAGTACTTC. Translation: CASSIFGGKNIQYF. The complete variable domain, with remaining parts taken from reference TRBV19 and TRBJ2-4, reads DGGITQSPKYLFRKEGQNVTLSCEQNLNHDAMYWYRQDPGQGLRLIYYSQIVNDFQKGDIAEGYSVSREKKESFPLTVTSAQKNPTAFYLCASSIFGGKNIQYFGAGTRLSVL.

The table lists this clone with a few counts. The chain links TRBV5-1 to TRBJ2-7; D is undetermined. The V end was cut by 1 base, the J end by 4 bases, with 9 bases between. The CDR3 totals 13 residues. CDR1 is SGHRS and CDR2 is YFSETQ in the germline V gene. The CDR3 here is CASSLPPFYEQYF. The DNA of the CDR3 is TGCGCCAGCAGCTTGCCCCCCTTTTACGAGCAGTACTTC.

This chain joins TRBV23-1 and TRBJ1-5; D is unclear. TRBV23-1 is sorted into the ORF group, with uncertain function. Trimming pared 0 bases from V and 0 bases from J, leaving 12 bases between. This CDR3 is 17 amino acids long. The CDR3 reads CASSQSGGPDSNQPQHF. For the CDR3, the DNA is TGCGCCAGCAGTCAATCGGGTGGGCCCGATAGCAATCAGCCCCAGCATTTT.

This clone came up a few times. The CDR3 is CASSFRDRGPGELFF. In DNA, the CDR3 is TGTGCCAGCAGCTTCCGGGACAGGGGACCCGGGGAGCTGTTTTTT. This chain links TRBV7-9 with TRBJ2-2, with TRBD1 identical over 10 bases. The CDR3 consists of 15 residues. Unmatched junction bases numbered 4, after V lost 3 bases and J lost 6 bases. Germline CDR1 is SEHNR and CDR2 is FQNEAQ (reference sequence).

CDR3 region: CASSQDRGGQPQHF. The CDR3 coding sequence is TGTGCCAGCAGCCAAGATCGAGGGGGTCAGCCCCAGCATTTT. The chain links TRBV4-2 to TRBJ1-5; D is possibly TRBD1 (6 bases). V was cut by 0 bases and J by 6 bases, with 9 bases left in between. The CDR3 length is 14 residues. Germline-derived CDR1 and CDR2 are LGHNA and YNFKEQ.

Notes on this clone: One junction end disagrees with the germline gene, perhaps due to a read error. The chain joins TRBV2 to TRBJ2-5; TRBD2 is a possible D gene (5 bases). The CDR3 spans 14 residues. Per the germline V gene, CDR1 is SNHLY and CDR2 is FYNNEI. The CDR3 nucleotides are TGTGCCAGCAGTGAAGGTCTAGCTCCAGAGACCCGGTACTTC. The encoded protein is CASSEGLAPETRYF.

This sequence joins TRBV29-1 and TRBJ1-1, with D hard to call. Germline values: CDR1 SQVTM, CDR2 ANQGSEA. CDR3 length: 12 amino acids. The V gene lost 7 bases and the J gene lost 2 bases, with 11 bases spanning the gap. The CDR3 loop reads CSAAVGNTEAFF. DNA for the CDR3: TGCAGCGCCGCGGTGGGTAACACTGAAGCTTTCTTT.

DNA of the CDR3: TGTGCCAGCACCCCCTCTCTTATGACATCCTATGGCTACACCTTC. Its translation: CASTPSLMTSYGYTF. The chain is built from TRBV2 and TRBJ1-2; D is unclear. This CDR3 has 15 amino acids. CDR1 is SNHLY and CDR2 is FYNNEI in the germline V gene. V gave up 7 bases and J gave up 4 bases, with 19 bases separating them.

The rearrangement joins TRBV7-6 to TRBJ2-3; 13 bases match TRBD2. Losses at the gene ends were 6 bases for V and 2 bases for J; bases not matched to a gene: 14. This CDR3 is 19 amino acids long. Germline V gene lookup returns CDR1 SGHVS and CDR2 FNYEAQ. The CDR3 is CASRKATGTSGDFTDTQYF. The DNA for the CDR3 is TGTGCCAGCAGGAAAGCCACCGGGACTAGCGGGGATTTCACAGATACGCAGTATTTT.

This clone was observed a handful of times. The CDR3 region has the DNA TGTGCCAGCAGCAAAGTTCCGGGGTACGAGCAGTACTTC. Its protein is CASSKVPGYEQYF. The genes are TRBV21-1 and TRBJ2-7; the table's D call TRBD2 went unverified against the DNA. TRBV21-1 is a known pseudogene. The CDR3 has 13 amino acids.

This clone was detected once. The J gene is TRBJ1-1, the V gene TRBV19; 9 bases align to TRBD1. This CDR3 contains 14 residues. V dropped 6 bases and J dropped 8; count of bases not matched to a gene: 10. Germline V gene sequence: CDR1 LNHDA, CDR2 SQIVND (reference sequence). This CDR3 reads CASRIQGAPGEAFF. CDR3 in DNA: TGTGCCAGTAGGATACAGGGGGCGCCGGGAGAAGCTTTCTTT.

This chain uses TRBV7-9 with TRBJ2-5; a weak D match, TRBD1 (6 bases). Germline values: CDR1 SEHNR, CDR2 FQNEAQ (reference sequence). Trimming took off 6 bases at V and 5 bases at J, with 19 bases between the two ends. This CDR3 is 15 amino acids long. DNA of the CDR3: TGTGCCAGCAGTACTGTGAACAGGGTCCGGGAGACCCAGTACTTC. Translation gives CASSTVNRVRETQYF.